This entry lists 6 T cell receptor beta chains sequenced from one sample in a study of identical twins. TCRdb independently ran MiXCR on the 5' RACE reads; one entry per CDR3 protein. The repertoire holds some 240,000 distinct CDR3 sequences, with about 8% as singletons. These data also featured in a second study, about yellow fever vaccine responses in identical twins.

The sequenced sample was CD8+ T cells sorted from blood. These receptors were collected from a woman aged 18-30 years in good health.

This clonotype showed up many times. The gene calls are TRBV20-1 and TRBJ2-7, with TRBD1 identical over 12 bases. Trimming removed 4 bases from V and 0 bases from J; junction bases left unmatched: 4. CDR3 size: 15 residues. In germline, CDR1 is DFQATT, CDR2 SNEGSKA (reference sequence). The CDR3 DNA is TGCAGTGCTACGGGACAGGGGGCCGACTCCTACGAGCAGTACTTC. Amino acid sequence: CSATGQGADSYEQYF.

This chain joins TRBV7-3 and TRBJ2-7, with D perhaps TRBD2 (5 bases). The CDR3 has 15 residues. Deletions cut 4 bases from V and 3 bases from J, with 16 bases between. Germline assignment: CDR1 SGHTA and CDR2 FQGTGA. The CDR3 DNA sequence: TGTGCCAGCAGCTCCTCAGGAGGTTTGTTCTACGAGCAGTACTTC. Translating it yields CASSSSGGLFYEQYF. Variable domain in full (rest from reference TRBV7-3 and TRBJ2-7): GAGVSQTPSNKVTEKGKYVELRCDPISGHTALYWYRQSLGQGPEFLIYFQGTGAADDSGLPNDRFFAVRPEGSVSTLKIQRTERGDSAVYLCASSSSGGLFYEQYFGPGTRLTVT.

The V gene is TRBV14, the J gene TRBJ1-6; D is uncertain. Deletions cut 0 bases from V and 8 bases from J, with 17 bases between. The CDR3 has 17 residues. Looked up from germline, CDR1 is SGHDN and CDR2 is FVKESK. CDR3 amino acids: CASSQDQEGRRDSPLHF. In nucleotides, the CDR3 is TGTGCCAGCAGCCAAGACCAAGAGGGTAGAAGGGATTCACCCCTCCACTTT.

This clonotype has only a few counts. The V gene is TRBV29-1, the J gene TRBJ2-7; D not resolved. Trimming removed 3 bases at V and 0 bases at J, with 6 bases between. CDR1 is SQVTM and CDR2 is ANQGSEA in the germline V gene. The CDR3 has 12 amino acids. The CDR3 bases are TGCAGCGTTGAGGGCCTCTCCTACGAGCAGTACTTC. This translates into CSVEGLSYEQYF.

In its sample, this clonotype was seen a few times. The genes are TRBV3-1 and TRBJ2-2; no definite D call. The CDR3 loop spans 17 amino acids. CDR1 is LGHDT and CDR2 is YNNKEL in the germline V gene (reference sequence). Trimming stripped 1 base from V and 6 bases from J, with 18 bases between. The CDR3 DNA is TGTGCCAGCAGCCAAGGGGTTTCGGCTGCCCAGGCCGGGGAGCTGTTTTTT. This gives the protein CASSQGVSAAQAGELFF.

This clonotype was observed a few times. The chain recombines TRBV5-6 with TRBJ2-7; D unresolved. V lost 0 bases, J lost 3 bases, and 10 bases lay in between. Germline V gene lookup returns CDR1 SGHDT and CDR2 YYEEEE. The CDR3 has 14 amino acids. In DNA, the CDR3 is TGTGCCAGCAGCTTGGTTGGGAATGGCTACGAGCAGTACTTC. This sequence encodes CASSLVGNGYEQYF.